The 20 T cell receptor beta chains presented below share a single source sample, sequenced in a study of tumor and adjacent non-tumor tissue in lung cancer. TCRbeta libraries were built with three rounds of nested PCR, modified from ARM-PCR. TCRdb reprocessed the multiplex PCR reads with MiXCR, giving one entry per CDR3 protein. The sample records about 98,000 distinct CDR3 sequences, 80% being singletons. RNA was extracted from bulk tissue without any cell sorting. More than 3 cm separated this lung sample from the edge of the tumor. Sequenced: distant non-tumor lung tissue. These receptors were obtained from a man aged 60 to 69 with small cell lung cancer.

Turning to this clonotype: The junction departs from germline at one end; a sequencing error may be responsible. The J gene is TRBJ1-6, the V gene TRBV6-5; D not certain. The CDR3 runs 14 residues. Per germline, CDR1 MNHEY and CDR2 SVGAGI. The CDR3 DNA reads TGTGCCAGCACCCCCGGAACAGCGGCTTCATCCCTCTACTTT. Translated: CASTPGTAASSLYF.

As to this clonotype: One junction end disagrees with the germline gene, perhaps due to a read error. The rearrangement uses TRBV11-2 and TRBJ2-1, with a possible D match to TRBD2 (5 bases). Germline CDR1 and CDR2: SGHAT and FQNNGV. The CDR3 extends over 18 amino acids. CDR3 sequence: CTSSLGVARGYYYNGQFF. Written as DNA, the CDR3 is TGTACCAGCAGCTTAGGAGTAGCGAGAGGCTACTACTACAATGGGCAGTTCTTC.

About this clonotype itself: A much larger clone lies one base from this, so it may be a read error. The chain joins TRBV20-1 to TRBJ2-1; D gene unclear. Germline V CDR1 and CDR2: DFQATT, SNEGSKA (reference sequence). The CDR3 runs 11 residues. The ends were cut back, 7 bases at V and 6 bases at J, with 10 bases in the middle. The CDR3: CSVTAGNEQFF. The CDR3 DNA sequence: TGCAGTGTTACAGCCGGCAATGAGCAGTTCTTC.

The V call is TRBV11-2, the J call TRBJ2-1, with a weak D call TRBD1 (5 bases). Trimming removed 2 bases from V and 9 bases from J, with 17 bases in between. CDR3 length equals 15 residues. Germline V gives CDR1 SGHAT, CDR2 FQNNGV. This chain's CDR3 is CASSLMGRNHGEQFF. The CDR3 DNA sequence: TGTGCCAGCAGCTTAATGGGGCGGAATCACGGTGAGCAGTTCTTC.

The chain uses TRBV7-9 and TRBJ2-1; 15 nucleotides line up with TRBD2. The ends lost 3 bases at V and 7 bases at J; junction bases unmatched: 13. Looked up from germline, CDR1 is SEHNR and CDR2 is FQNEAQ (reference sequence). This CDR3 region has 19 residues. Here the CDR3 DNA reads TGTGCCAGCAGCTTGTTCTACTGGACTAGCGGGAGGGCGAGGAATGAGCAGTTCTTC. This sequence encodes CASSLFYWTSGRARNEQFF. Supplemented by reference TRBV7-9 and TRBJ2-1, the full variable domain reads DTGVSQNPRHKITKRGQNVTFRCDPISEHNRLYWYRQTLGQGPEFLTYFQNEAQLEKSRLLSDRFSAERPKGSFSTLEIQRTEQGDSAMYLCASSLFYWTSGRARNEQFFGPGTRLTVL.

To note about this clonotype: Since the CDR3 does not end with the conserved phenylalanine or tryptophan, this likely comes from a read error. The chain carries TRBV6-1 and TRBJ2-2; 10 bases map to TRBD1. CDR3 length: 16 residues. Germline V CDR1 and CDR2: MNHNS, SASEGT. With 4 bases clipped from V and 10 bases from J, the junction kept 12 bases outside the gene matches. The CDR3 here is CASSVGTGVAGAELFI. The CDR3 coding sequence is TGTGCCAGCAGTGTTGGGACAGGGGTAGCAGGCGCGGAGCTGTTTATT.

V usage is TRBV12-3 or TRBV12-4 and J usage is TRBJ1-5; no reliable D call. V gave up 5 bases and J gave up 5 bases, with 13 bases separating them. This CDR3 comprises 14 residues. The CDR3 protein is CASSQWLRYQPQHF. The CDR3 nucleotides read TGTGCCAGCAGTCAGTGGTTACGCTATCAGCCCCAGCATTTT.

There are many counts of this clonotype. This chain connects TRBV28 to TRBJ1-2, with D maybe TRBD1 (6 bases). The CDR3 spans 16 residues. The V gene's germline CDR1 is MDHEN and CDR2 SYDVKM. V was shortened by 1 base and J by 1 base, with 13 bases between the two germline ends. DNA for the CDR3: TGTGCCAGCAGTTTATCCTCCCTCAGGGGTAACTATGGCTACACCTTC. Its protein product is CASSLSSLRGNYGYTF.

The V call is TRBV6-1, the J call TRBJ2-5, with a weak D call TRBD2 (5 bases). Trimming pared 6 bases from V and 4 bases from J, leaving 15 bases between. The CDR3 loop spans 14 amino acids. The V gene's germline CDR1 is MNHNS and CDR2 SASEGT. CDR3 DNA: TGTGCCAGCAGGAACTTACAAGCGGTAGAGACCCAGTACTTC. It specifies CASRNLQAVETQYF.

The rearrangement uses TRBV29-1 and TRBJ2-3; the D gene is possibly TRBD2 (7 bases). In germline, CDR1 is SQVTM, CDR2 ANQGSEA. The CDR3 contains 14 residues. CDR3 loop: CNVELGGGGDTQYF. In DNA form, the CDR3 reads TGCAATGTTGAGCTAGGGGGAGGGGGAGATACGCAGTATTTT.

CDR3 sequence reads: CASSEDWAGIQYF. CDR3 nucleotide sequence: TGTGCCAGCAGTGAAGACTGGGCGGGGATCCAGTACTTC. The rearrangement joins TRBV6-1 to TRBJ2-5, with a weak D call TRBD2 (6 bases). CDR1 and CDR2 from the germline V gene are MNHNS and SASEGT. V lost 1 base, J lost 10 bases, and 13 bases lay in between. The CDR3 is 13 residues long.

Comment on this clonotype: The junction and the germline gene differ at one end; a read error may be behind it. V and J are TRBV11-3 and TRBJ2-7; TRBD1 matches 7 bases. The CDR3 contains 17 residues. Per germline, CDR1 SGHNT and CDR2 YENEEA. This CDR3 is CASSFRGDSPTVYEHYF. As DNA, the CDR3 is TGTGCCAGCAGCTTTAGAGGGGACAGCCCCACTGTCTATGAGCACTACTTC. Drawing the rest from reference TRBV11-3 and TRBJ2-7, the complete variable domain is EAGVVQSPRYKIIEKKQPVAFWCNPISGHNTLYWYLQNLGQGPELLIRYENEEAVDDSQLPKDRFSAERLKGVDSTLKIQPAELGDSAVYLCASSFRGDSPTVYEHYFGPGTRLTVT.

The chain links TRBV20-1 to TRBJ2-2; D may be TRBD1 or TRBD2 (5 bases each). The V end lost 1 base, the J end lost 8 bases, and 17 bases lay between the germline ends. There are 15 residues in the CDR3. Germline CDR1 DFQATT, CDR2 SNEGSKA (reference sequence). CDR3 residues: CSARAGTLWGGELFF. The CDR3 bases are TGCAGTGCTAGAGCAGGGACCCTTTGGGGTGGGGAGCTGTTTTTT.

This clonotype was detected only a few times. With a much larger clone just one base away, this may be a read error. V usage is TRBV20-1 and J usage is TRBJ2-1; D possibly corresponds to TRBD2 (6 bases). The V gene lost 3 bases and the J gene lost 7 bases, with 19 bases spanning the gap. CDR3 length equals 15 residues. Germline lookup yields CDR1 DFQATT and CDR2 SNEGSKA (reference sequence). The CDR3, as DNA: TGCAGTGCTAGGGTCTCATCGGGAGTAGGGAATGAGCAGTTCTTC. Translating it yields CSARVSSGVGNEQFF.

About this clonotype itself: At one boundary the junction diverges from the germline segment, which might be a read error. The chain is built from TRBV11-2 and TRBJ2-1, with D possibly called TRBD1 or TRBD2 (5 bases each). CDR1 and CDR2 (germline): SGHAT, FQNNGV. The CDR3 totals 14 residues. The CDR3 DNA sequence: TGTACCATCCAGAAGCGGCAGGGCGAGAATGAGCACTTCTTC. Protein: CTIQKRQGENEHFF.

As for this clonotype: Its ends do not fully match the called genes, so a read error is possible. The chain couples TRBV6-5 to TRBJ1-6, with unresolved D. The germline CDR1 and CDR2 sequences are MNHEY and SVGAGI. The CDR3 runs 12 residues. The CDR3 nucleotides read TGTGTCAGCGGAAATTCGCATTCACGCCTCTACTTT. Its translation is CVSGNSHSRLYF.

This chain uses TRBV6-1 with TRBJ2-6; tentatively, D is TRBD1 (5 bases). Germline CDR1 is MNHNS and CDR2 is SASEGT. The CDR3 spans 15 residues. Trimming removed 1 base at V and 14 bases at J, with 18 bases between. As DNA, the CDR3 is TGTGCCAGCAGTGAAGAAAGCTCTGGGGCCAATTTCCTGACTTTC. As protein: CASSEESSGANFLTF.

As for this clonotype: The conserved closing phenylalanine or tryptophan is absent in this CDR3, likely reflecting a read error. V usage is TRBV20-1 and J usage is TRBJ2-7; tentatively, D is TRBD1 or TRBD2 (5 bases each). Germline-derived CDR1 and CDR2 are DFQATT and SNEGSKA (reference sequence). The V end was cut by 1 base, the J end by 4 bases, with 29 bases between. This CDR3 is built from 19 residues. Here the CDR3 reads CSARARDRDLNHFTYEQYS. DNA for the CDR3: TGCAGTGCTAGAGCCCGAGACCGGGACCTCAACCATTTTACTTACGAGCAGTACTCC.

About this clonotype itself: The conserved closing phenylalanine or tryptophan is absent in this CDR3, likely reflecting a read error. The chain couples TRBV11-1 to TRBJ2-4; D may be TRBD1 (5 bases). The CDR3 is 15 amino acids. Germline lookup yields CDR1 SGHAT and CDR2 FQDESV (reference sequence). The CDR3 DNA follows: TGTGCCAGCAGCTTAGGACAGACAGCCAAAATCATTCAGTACTTA. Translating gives CASSLGQTAKIIQYL.

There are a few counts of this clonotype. The CDR3 region has the DNA TGTGCCAGCAGTTACAGCTTGAAAGACCGTTCCTCGGACGCTCAGTACTTC. It translates to CASSYSLKDRSSDAQYF. J is TRBJ2-4 and V is TRBV6-2 or TRBV6-3; no firm D call. V was cut by 2 bases and J by 12 bases, with 26 bases left in between. Germline CDR1 reads MNHEY; CDR2 reads SVGEGT. The CDR3 length is 17 residues.